These 10 T cell receptor beta chains originate from one sample sequenced in a study of T cells in Graves' hyperthyroidism and ophthalmopathy. Using RNA transcripts as the source, TCR beta CDR3 regions were amplified. HTBI primers were employed in a first-round RT-PCR of the TCR CDR3. A single record per CDR3 protein comes from TCRdb applying MiXCR to the multiplex PCR reads. The table lists under 130,000 distinct CDR3 sequences, over 45% of them singletons. What was sequenced was blood. The origin of the receptors is a man aged 35 to 55 with Graves' hyperthyroidism.

Remarks on this clonotype: The junction and the germline gene differ at one end; a read error may be behind it. The chain recombines TRBV5-6 with TRBJ2-6, with TRBD2 matching over 8 bases. The germline V gene encodes CDR1 SGHDT and CDR2 YYEEEE. The CDR3 runs 14 residues. The DNA for the CDR3 is TGTGCCAGCGGCGGGGGGCCTGGGGCCAACGTCCGGACTTTC. It yields the protein CASGGGPGANVRTF.

This clonotype was observed many times. This chain uses TRBV14 with TRBJ2-6; no clear D gene. The CDR3 loop spans 16 amino acids. The V and J ends lost 0 bases and 2 bases respectively, with 8 bases between them. CDR1 is SGHDN and CDR2 is FVKESK in the germline V gene. The CDR3 loop is CASSQDLRAGANVLTF. CDR3 bases: TGTGCCAGCAGCCAAGATCTAAGGGCTGGGGCCAACGTCCTGACTTTC.

In its sample, this clonotype was seen many times. This chain links TRBV20-1 with TRBJ2-7, with 8 bases that match TRBD2. This CDR3 contains 15 residues. CDR1 is DFQATT and CDR2 is SNEGSKA in the germline V gene (reference sequence). Trimming cost V 0 bases and J 2 bases; bases outside gene matches: 6. Written as DNA, the CDR3 is TGCAGTGCTAGAGAACCGGGACTAGACCCCTACGAGCAGTACTTC. It yields the protein CSAREPGLDPYEQYF.

J is TRBJ2-7 and V is TRBV7-2; D is uncertain. Looked up from germline, CDR1 is SGHTA and CDR2 is FQGNSA. Trimming shortened V by 3 bases and J by 4 bases, and 13 bases separated the two germline ends. CDR3 size: 14 residues. The CDR3 DNA follows: TGTGCCAGCAGCTTTGGACGGGCTCGTTACGAGCAGTACTTC. Translating gives CASSFGRARYEQYF.

The V gene is TRBV7-2, the J gene TRBJ2-1; 11 nucleotides line up with TRBD2. Trimming cost V 5 bases and J 2 bases; bases outside gene matches: 8. The CDR3 is made up of 17 amino acids. Germline V CDR1 and CDR2: SGHTA, FQGNSA. CDR3 region: CASSLPTSGTAYNEQFF. CDR3 DNA: TGTGCCAGCAGCCTACCGACTAGCGGGACGGCCTACAATGAGCAGTTCTTC. Supplemented by reference TRBV7-2 and TRBJ2-1, the full variable domain reads GAGVSQSPSNKVTEKGKDVELRCDPISGHTALYWYRQSLGQGLEFLIYFQGNSAPDKSGLPSDRFSAERTGGSVSTLTIQRTQQEDSAVYLCASSLPTSGTAYNEQFFGPGTRLTVL.

The rearrangement joins TRBV25-1 to TRBJ2-7; D call uncertain. Trimming removed 11 bases from V and 0 bases from J, with 17 bases in between. Germline V CDR1 and CDR2: MGHDK, SYGVNS. This CDR3 comprises 14 residues. The CDR3 spells CAAKTETFSYEQYF. CDR3 in DNA: TGTGCCGCAAAAACTGAAACCTTCTCCTACGAGCAGTACTTC.

This clonotype was recorded at least ten times. This chain connects TRBV30 to TRBJ1-6, with unresolved D. Between the trimmed V and J ends, which lost 1 base and 9 bases, there was a span of 7 bases. The CDR3 has 12 amino acids. CDR1 GTSNPN and CDR2 SVGIG come from the germline V gene (reference sequence). In DNA form, the CDR3 reads TGTGCCTGGAGTGAAGAGGGTTCACCCCTCCACTTT. This translates into CAWSEEGSPLHF. Full variable domain (missing parts from reference TRBV30 and TRBJ1-6): SQTIHQWPATLVQPVGSPLSLECTVEGTSNPNLYWYRQAAGRGLQLLFYSVGIGQISSEVPQNLSASRPQDRQFILSSKKLLLSDSGFYLCAWSEEGSPLHFGNGTRLTVT.

About this clonotype: A read error may explain this, as a much larger clone is one base away. This chain uses TRBV20-1 with TRBJ2-5; TRBD2 agrees at 11 bases. CDR3 length: 14 amino acids. Germline trimming cut 3 bases from V and 7 bases from J; bases unmatched to any gene: 7. Germline CDR1 DFQATT, CDR2 SNEGSKA (reference sequence). The CDR3 bases are TGCAGTGCTAGGCTAGCGGGAGGTGTCGGGACCCAGTACTTC. Amino acid sequence: CSARLAGGVGTQYF.

This clonotype has ten or more counts. Being one base from a much bigger clone, this may be a read error. The V gene is TRBV7-9, the J gene TRBJ1-2; 9 bases are a match to TRBD1. The ends lost 6 bases at V and 7 bases at J; junction bases unmatched: 9. The germline CDR1 and CDR2 sequences are SEHNR and FQNEAQ (reference sequence). This CDR3 region has 14 residues. CDR3 nucleotides: TGTGCCAGCAGTCGACAGGGGGAGTACTGTGGCTACACCTTC. Its protein is CASSRQGEYCGYTF.

The chain couples TRBV29-1 to TRBJ1-1, with a tentative D call TRBD1 (6 bases). This CDR3 has 9 residues. Trimming took 8 bases from V and 8 from J, leaving 9 bases between them. Germline V gene lookup returns CDR1 SQVTM and CDR2 ANQGSEA. The CDR3 region has the DNA TGCAGCCCCGACAGGGAAGCTTTCTTT. It codes for CSPDREAFF.